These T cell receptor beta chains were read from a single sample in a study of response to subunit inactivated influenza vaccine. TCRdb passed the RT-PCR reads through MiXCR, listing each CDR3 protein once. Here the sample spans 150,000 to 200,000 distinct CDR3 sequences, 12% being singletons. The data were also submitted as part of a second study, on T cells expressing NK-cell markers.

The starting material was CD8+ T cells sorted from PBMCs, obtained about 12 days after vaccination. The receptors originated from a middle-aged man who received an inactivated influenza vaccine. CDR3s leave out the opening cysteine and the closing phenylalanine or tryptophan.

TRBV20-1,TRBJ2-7,SARETGASPYEQY
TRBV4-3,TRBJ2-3,ASSQEGTGATDTQY
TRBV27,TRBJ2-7,ASSKDGGVYEQY
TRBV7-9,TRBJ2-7,ASSGGPIYEQY
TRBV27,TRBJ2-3,ASATGSTDTQY
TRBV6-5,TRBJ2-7,ASSYTGTGYQY
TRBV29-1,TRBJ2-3,SVDSREGYTQY
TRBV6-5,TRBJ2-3,ASSYSAGVLDTQY
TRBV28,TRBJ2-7,ASSLGLHPYEQY
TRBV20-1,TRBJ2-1,SASWASGNNEQF
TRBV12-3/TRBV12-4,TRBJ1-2,ASSLGHWGLYGYT
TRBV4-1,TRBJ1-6,ASSLRGQGGGSPLH
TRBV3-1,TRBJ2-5,ASSHLTSGGTETQY
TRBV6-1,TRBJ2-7,ASSPLGRDTYEQY
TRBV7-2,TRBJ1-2,ASSFPNYGYT
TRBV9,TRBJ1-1,ASSVATSAEAF
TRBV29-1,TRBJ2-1,SETGTSHEQF
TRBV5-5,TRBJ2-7,ASSLGRAYEQY
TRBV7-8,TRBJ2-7,ATTSGAPADEQY
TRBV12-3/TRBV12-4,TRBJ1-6,ASSYERKYNSPLH
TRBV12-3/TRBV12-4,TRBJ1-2,ASSPQGVWGYT
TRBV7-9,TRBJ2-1,ASSLGAGSTYNEQF
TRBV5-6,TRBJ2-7,ASSLAAAVTGQY
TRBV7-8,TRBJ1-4,ASSTPTGMAEKLF
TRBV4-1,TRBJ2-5,ASSRSLSGNQETQY
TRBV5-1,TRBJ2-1,ASSLVVGGLYNEQF
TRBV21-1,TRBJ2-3,ASSKVRGDTQY
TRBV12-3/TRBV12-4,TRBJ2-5,ASRPTGGLETQY
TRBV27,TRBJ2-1,ASRPGAGASNEQF
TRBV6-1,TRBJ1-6,ASSGQGWDYNSPLH
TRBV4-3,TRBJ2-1,ASSQGENGNEQF
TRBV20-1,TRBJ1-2,SALPGTRHGYT
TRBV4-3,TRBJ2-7,ASSQAWGSSYEQY
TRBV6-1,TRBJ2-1,ASSEGLAGRSYNEQF
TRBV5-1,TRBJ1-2,ASSSDRGYYGYT
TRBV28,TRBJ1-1,ASSFIVGEVTEAF
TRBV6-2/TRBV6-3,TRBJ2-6,ASNGVSGANVLT
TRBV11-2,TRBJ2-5,ASSLDLWDPVETQY
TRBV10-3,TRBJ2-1,AISEDQGRGNNEQF
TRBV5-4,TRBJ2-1,ASSPDGHLSSYNEQF
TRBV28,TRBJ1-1,ASSLQTTEAF
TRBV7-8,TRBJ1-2,ASSLFLIPTEETYNYGYT
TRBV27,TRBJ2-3,ASSAGTERADTQY
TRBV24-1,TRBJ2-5,ATSEDGQETQY
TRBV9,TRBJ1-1,ASSPDRWDTEAF
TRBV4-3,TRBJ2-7,ASSQDIAGDYEQY
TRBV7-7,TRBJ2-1,ASSLRLATHNEQF
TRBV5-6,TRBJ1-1,ASSFPSMNTEAF
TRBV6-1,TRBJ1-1,ASSGWAANTEAF
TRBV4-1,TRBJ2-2,ASSQAKNTGELF